What follows are 3 T cell receptor beta chains derived from one specimen sequenced in a study of shared clonotypes between healthy human individuals. Sequencing was performed with immunoSEQ multiplex PCR; in TCRdb, only in-frame clones are kept and a portion is missing. The sample lists about 490,000 clones; 70% to 80% were seen once. Sequencing used PBMCs. The source is a woman between 35 and 50 years old in good health. Some clones in this sample may be carry-over from other donors' samples.

J is TRBJ2-1 and V is TRBV28; 7 bases fit TRBD2. Losses at the gene ends were 2 bases for V and 0 bases for J; bases not matched to a gene: 16. The CDR3 has 20 amino acids. The germline CDR1 and CDR2 sequences are MDHEN and SYDVKM. The CDR3 DNA reads TGTGCCAGCAGTTTAGGATTCCTGGCGCCTAGCGGCGGCTCCTACAATGAGCAGTTCTTC. This gives the protein CASSLGFLAPSGGSYNEQFF.

This clone was seen a few times. This chain uses TRBV21-1 with TRBJ1-2. TRBV21-1 has pseudogene status. The CDR3 contains 15 residues. The CDR3 protein is CASSKDGRANYGYTF. The CDR3, as DNA: TGTGCCAGCAGCAAAGACGGACGGGCTAACTATGGCTACACCTTC.

The rearrangement links TRBV28 to TRBJ2-6, with D tentatively TRBD2 (6 bases). V was shortened by 3 bases and J by 4 bases, with 13 bases between the two germline ends. This CDR3 has 16 amino acids. CDR1 and CDR2 (germline): MDHEN, SYDVKM. CDR3 residues: CASSFLSGGGANVLTF. CDR3 DNA sequence: TGTGCCAGCAGTTTTCTCTCCGGGGGAGGGGCCAACGTCCTGACTTTC.